The next 18 T cell receptor beta chains were all read from a single sample in a study of CD8+ T cells in alopecia areata. Extracted RNA was reverse transcribed into cDNA, the sequencing template. Clones were read by immunoSEQ multiplex PCR, and TCRdb kept only the in-frame ones, dropping some. The table shows about 140,000 clones, with approximately 90% occurring only once. The treatment here: oral pan-JAK inhibitor, 5-10 mg twice daily. The sample was CD8+ T cells sorted from blood, taken at week 4, from a patient treated with tofacitinib. The receptors originated from a human donor with alopecia areata.

The V gene is TRBV29-1, the J gene TRBJ1-1; D perhaps matches TRBD1 (6 bases). Per germline, CDR1 SQVTM and CDR2 ANQGSEA. The germline V and J ends were trimmed by 0 bases and 5 bases, with 19 bases remaining between them. The CDR3 sequence is 16 residues long. CDR3 amino acids: CSVEDWAQGKGTEAFF. CDR3 DNA: TGCAGCGTTGAAGATTGGGCCCAGGGGAAGGGAACTGAAGCTTTCTTT.

The chain recombines TRBV4-1 with TRBJ1-3, with D maybe TRBD1 (5 bases). CDR3 length equals 14 residues. CDR1 and CDR2 (germline): MGHRA, YSYEKL. The ends were cut back, 1 base at V and 8 bases at J, with 12 bases in the middle. CDR3 amino acids: CASSQALQADTIYF. In nucleotides, the CDR3 is TGCGCCAGCAGCCAAGCGCTACAGGCGGACACCATATATTTT.

V is TRBV11-2 and J is TRBJ2-7, with D possibly being TRBD1 (5 bases). CDR1 is SGHAT and CDR2 is FQNNGV in the germline V gene. V was cut by 1 base and J by 4 bases, with 11 bases left in between. The CDR3 is 14 residues long. In DNA, the CDR3 is TGTGCCAGCAGCTTAGGGGTAGGGGCGTACGAGCAGTACTTC. Amino acids: CASSLGVGAYEQYF.

The rearrangement links TRBV27 to TRBJ2-7; TRBD2 aligns across 14 bases. V lost 6 bases, J lost 6 bases, and 4 bases stayed unmatched. This CDR3 is built from 14 residues. CDR1 MNHEY and CDR2 SMNVEV come from the germline V gene (reference sequence). The CDR3 DNA reads as TGTGCCAGCAGGCCGGGACTAGCGGGAGTCGAGCAGTACTTC. Translating it yields CASRPGLAGVEQYF.

The V call is TRBV7-8, the J call TRBJ2-7; D is ambiguous. The CDR3 consists of 12 residues. Trimming left V 5 bases short and J 3 bases short, with 8 bases between. In germline, CDR1 is SGHVS, CDR2 FQNEAQ. The CDR3 sequence: CASSPGGYEQYF. The CDR3 coding sequence is TGTGCCAGCAGCCCTGGCGGCTACGAGCAGTACTTC.

The chain joins TRBV5-4 to TRBJ2-3; D ambiguous. Germline CDR1 SGHNT, CDR2 YYREEE (reference sequence). The V end was cut by 3 bases, the J end by 3 bases, with 2 bases between. This CDR3 is built from 11 residues. CDR3 sequence (DNA): TGTGCCAGCAGCTGGACAGATACGCAGTATTTT. It codes for CASSWTDTQYF.

The chain couples TRBV6-1 to TRBJ2-7; unclear D gene. Trimming cost V 3 bases and J 0 bases, with 12 bases left between them. CDR3 size: 15 residues. CDR1 is MNHNS and CDR2 is SASEGT in the germline V gene. The CDR3 DNA reads TGTGCCAGCAGTGATTGGAAGGGCAGCTCCTACGAGCAGTACTTC. Translation gives CASSDWKGSSYEQYF.

This sequence joins TRBV29-1 and TRBJ2-2, with D perhaps TRBD1 (5 bases). In germline, CDR1 is SQVTM, CDR2 ANQGSEA. Trimming took 2 bases from V and 8 from J, leaving 15 bases between them. The CDR3 is made up of 14 amino acids. CDR3 bases: TGCAGCGTTGAAAATGCAGGCGCAGGGGGGGAGCTGTTTTTT. The encoded protein is CSVENAGAGGELFF.

The chain recombines TRBV27 with TRBJ2-3, with D maybe TRBD1 (7 bases). The germline V gene has CDR1 MNHEY and CDR2 SMNVEV (reference sequence). CDR3 length equals 14 residues. The V end was cut by 6 bases, the J end by 7 bases, with 17 bases between. The DNA of the CDR3 is TGTGCCAGCAGCCAAGGAGGGGGCGTATATACGCAGTATTTT. This translates into CASSQGGGVYTQYF.

This clone is a singleton in its sample. The chain links TRBV9 to TRBJ2-7; D gene unclear. The CDR3 spans 12 residues. The germline CDR1 and CDR2 sequences are SGDLS and YYNGEE. The germline V and J ends were trimmed by 7 bases and 3 bases, with 11 bases remaining between them. The CDR3 region has the DNA TGTGCCAGCGGGCAGACCGACTACGAGCAGTACTTC. Translating it yields CASGQTDYEQYF.

The chain links TRBV4-2 to TRBJ2-1; 9 nucleotides align to TRBD1. Germline CDR1 LGHNA, CDR2 YNFKEQ. The CDR3 extends over 22 amino acids. Germline trimming cut 1 base from V and 0 bases from J; bases unmatched to any gene: 19. CDR3 protein: CASSQAPLDRGEAGGSYNEQFF. The DNA of the CDR3 is TGTGCCAGCAGCCAAGCTCCCCTCGACAGGGGGGAGGCGGGTGGCTCCTACAATGAGCAGTTCTTC.

This chain joins TRBV30 and TRBJ2-1, with 9 bases fitting TRBD2. Germline V lookup: CDR1 GTSNPN, CDR2 SVGIG (reference sequence). Trimming at V came to 5 bases and at J to 5 bases, leaving 4 bases not matched to a gene. This CDR3 region has 13 residues. The CDR3 loop reads CAWGGLAHNEQFF. CDR3 nucleotides: TGTGCCTGGGGTGGACTAGCGCACAATGAGCAGTTCTTC.

The V and J genes are TRBV10-3 and TRBJ2-1; no reliable D call. The germline V gene encodes CDR1 ENHRY and CDR2 SYGVKD. This CDR3 is 12 amino acids long. V gave up 4 bases and J gave up 5 bases, with 6 bases separating them. Here the CDR3 reads CAISVVDNEQFF. The CDR3 DNA reads TGTGCCATCAGTGTGGTGGACAATGAGCAGTTCTTC.

CDR3: CASSQSIRNTEAFF. The CDR3 region has the DNA TGTGCCAGCAGCCAATCTATCCGGAACACTGAAGCTTTCTTT. The chain couples TRBV16 to TRBJ1-1; D not certain. This CDR3 comprises 14 residues. CDR1 and CDR2 (germline): KGHSY, FQNENV. V was trimmed by 0 bases and J by 1 base, leaving 6 bases between them. Drawing the rest from reference TRBV16 and TRBJ1-1, the complete variable domain is GEEVAQTPKHLVRGEGQKAKLYCAPIKGHSYVFWYQQVLKNEFKFLISFQNENVFDETGMPKERFSAKCLPNSPCSLEIQATKLEDSAVYFCASSQSIRNTEAFFGQGTRLTVV.

The V call is TRBV6-5, the J call TRBJ2-7; 9 nucleotides align to TRBD1. The CDR3 extends over 13 amino acids. Losses at the gene ends were 8 bases for V and 2 bases for J; bases not matched to a gene: 4. Germline CDR1 reads MNHEY; CDR2 reads SVGAGI. The CDR3 nucleotides are TGTGCCAGCTTTCGACAGGGGGCCTACGAGCAGTACTTC. It is translated as CASFRQGAYEQYF.

The V and J genes are TRBV27 and TRBJ1-1, with D unresolved. The CDR3 covers 12 residues. V was shortened by 8 bases and J by 1 base, with 8 bases between the two germline ends. CDR1 and CDR2 (germline): MNHEY, SMNVEV (reference sequence). The CDR3 here is CASSKGNTEAFF. DNA of the CDR3: TGTGCCAGCTCCAAGGGGAACACTGAAGCTTTCTTT.

This chain joins TRBV6-5 and TRBJ2-2; D is possibly TRBD2 (5 bases). Germline V lookup: CDR1 MNHEY, CDR2 SVGAGI. Trimming left V 2 bases short and J 6 bases short, with 16 bases between. The CDR3 length is 16 residues. In DNA form, the CDR3 reads TGTGCCAGCAGTTACGGGAGCCGCCCGAAACCCGGGGAGCTGTTTTTT. It encodes CASSYGSRPKPGELFF.

The chain links TRBV5-4 to TRBJ2-1, with 8 positions matching TRBD2. J gave up 0 bases and V 1 base, and 12 bases lay outside the gene matches. The CDR3 is 19 amino acids. Germline CDR1 SGHNT, CDR2 YYREEE (reference sequence). CDR3 in DNA: TGTGCCAGCAGCTTGTTCGGCGGGAGGTATCCAAGCTCCTACAATGAGCAGTTCTTC. Its translation: CASSLFGGRYPSSYNEQFF.